The next 20 T cell receptor beta chains were all read from a single sample in a study of CXCR3-negative and CXCR3-positive naive CD8 T cells. UMI-labeled 5' RACE TRB cDNA libraries were prepared from the cells. TCRdb re-called the 5' RACE reads and catalogs CDR3 proteins one per entry, DNA excluded. Here the sample table reports 6,500 to 10,000 distinct CDR3 sequences. What was sequenced was naive CXCR3- CD8+ T cells from blood. Subset denoted: CD45RO-CCR7+CD27+CD95- naive CD8+ T cells lacking CXCR3 (TNR3-). The receptors were gathered from a human donor in good health. Some clones in this sample may be carry-over from other donors' samples.

The J gene is TRBJ1-2, the V gene TRBV4-1; the D gene TCRdb calls, TRBD1, cannot be checked with no DNA. From germline, CDR1 is MGHRA and CDR2 YSYEKL. The CDR3 contains 17 residues. CDR3 protein: CASSQDYQGVMRYGYTF.

Considering frequency, this clonotype is medium-sized. The V call is TRBV5-1, the J call TRBJ2-5. CDR3 length equals 15 residues. Germline CDR1 and CDR2: SGHRS and YFSETQ. The CDR3 here is CASSLEGNSQETQYF. The whole variable domain, filled in from reference TRBV5-1 and TRBJ2-5, reads KAGVTQTPRYLIKTRGQQVTLSCSPISGHRSVSWYQQTPGQGLQFLFEYFSETQRNKGNFPGRFSGRQFSNSRSEMNVSTLELGDSALYLCASSLEGNSQETQYFGPGTRLLVL.

This chain connects TRBV12-3 or TRBV12-4 to TRBJ1-1. This CDR3 is 14 amino acids long. The CDR3 protein is CASSLITENTEAFF.

This chain uses TRBV28 with TRBJ2-7; the D call of TRBD1 rests on TCRdb alone, since no DNA is present to check it. Germline CDR1 reads MDHEN; CDR2 reads SYDVKM. The CDR3 contains 16 residues. CDR3: CASSFAGRAAGYEQYF.

This clonotype is labeled medium-sized based on frequency. The CDR3 loop is CASSQDTGGRWYTEAFF. The J gene is TRBJ1-1, the V gene TRBV3-1. Per germline, CDR1 LGHDT and CDR2 YNNKEL (reference sequence). The CDR3 length is 17 residues.

Its frequency marks this clonotype as medium-sized. The chain employs TRBV7-2 and TRBJ1-1. Germline-derived CDR1 and CDR2 are SGHTA and FQGNSA. This CDR3 spans 14 amino acids. The CDR3 is CASSLYSRHTEAFF.

In terms of frequency, this clonotype is medium-sized. The chain couples TRBV6-5 to TRBJ2-7. Per the germline V gene, CDR1 is MNHEY and CDR2 is SVGAGI. This CDR3 is built from 13 residues. CDR3 in amino acids: CASSYGEALEQYF.

This clonotype counts as medium-sized (0.01 to 0.1%) by frequency. The genes are TRBV19 and TRBJ2-3; TCRdb's D gene call, TRBD2, goes unchecked for lack of DNA. The germline gives CDR1 LNHDA, CDR2 SQIVND (reference sequence). The CDR3 extends over 16 amino acids. The CDR3 sequence is CASQGWASASTDTQYF.

The CDR3 sequence is CAREWTNTGELFF. The chain joins TRBV21-1 to TRBJ2-2. TRBV21-1 is a pseudogene segment. The CDR3 contains 13 residues.

The chain joins TRBV14 to TRBJ1-1. This CDR3 has 14 amino acids. Germline V gene lookup returns CDR1 SGHDN and CDR2 FVKESK. CDR3: CASSKGYLVTEAFF.

The rearrangement links TRBV28 to TRBJ1-2; there is no DNA to check the TCRdb D call of TRBD1. Germline V gives CDR1 MDHEN, CDR2 SYDVKM. The CDR3 is 16 amino acids. CDR3 amino acids: CASRTVDRGLVFGYTF.

V usage is TRBV5-5 and J usage is TRBJ2-7; absent DNA, TCRdb's TRBD1 call cannot be checked. There are 14 residues in the CDR3. Per the germline V gene, CDR1 is SGHKS and CDR2 is YYEKEE (reference sequence). The CDR3 sequence: CASSLGSAGEEQYF.

The chain uses TRBV29-1 and TRBJ2-7. Per the germline V gene, CDR1 is SQVTM and CDR2 is ANQGSEA. This CDR3 comprises 12 residues. CDR3 residues: CSVEDQGFEQYF.

The chain is built from TRBV3-1 and TRBJ2-7; checking the TCRdb D call of TRBD1 is not possible without DNA. This CDR3 contains 15 residues. Germline V CDR1 and CDR2: LGHDT, YNNKEL (reference sequence). CDR3 sequence: CASSQVHPDPYEQYF.

The chain employs TRBV29-1 and TRBJ1-1; the D call from TCRdb, TRBD1, cannot be confirmed without DNA. Germline V gene data show CDR1 as SQVTM and CDR2 as ANQGSEA. The CDR3 is 16 residues long. CDR3 in amino acids: CSAGTPGQIWNTEAFF.

The CDR3 sequence is CSARNLGLAGVLRETQYF. This chain uses TRBV20-1 with TRBJ2-5; TCRdb picks TRBD2, but there is no DNA to check that call. The V gene's germline CDR1 is DFQATT and CDR2 SNEGSKA (reference sequence). This CDR3 has 18 amino acids.

By frequency, this clonotype registers medium-sized. The chain links TRBV11-3 to TRBJ2-1; the D gene TCRdb calls, TRBD1, cannot be checked with no DNA. CDR3 length equals 18 residues. Germline CDR1 and CDR2: SGHNT and YENEEA. This CDR3 is CASSLDPGEWGRYNEQFF. Full variable domain (outside the CDR3, taken from reference TRBV11-3 and TRBJ2-1): EAGVVQSPRYKIIEKKQPVAFWCNPISGHNTLYWYLQNLGQGPELLIRYENEEAVDDSQLPKDRFSAERLKGVDSTLKIQPAELGDSAVYLCASSLDPGEWGRYNEQFFGPGTRLTVL.

This chain connects TRBV18 to TRBJ1-1. This CDR3 contains 12 residues. Germline V gene lookup returns CDR1 KGHSH and CDR2 LQKENI. This CDR3 is CDSSPSNTEAFF.

The CDR3 reads CASSLLLVSDQPQHF. V usage is TRBV28 and J usage is TRBJ1-5. CDR3 size: 15 residues. CDR1 is MDHEN and CDR2 is SYDVKM in the germline V gene.

The J gene is TRBJ1-2, the V gene TRBV20-1; with no DNA, the TCRdb D assignment of TRBD1 cannot be verified. Germline V CDR1 and CDR2: DFQATT, SNEGSKA (reference sequence). The CDR3 has 12 amino acids. The CDR3 region is CSVMDSEYGYTF.